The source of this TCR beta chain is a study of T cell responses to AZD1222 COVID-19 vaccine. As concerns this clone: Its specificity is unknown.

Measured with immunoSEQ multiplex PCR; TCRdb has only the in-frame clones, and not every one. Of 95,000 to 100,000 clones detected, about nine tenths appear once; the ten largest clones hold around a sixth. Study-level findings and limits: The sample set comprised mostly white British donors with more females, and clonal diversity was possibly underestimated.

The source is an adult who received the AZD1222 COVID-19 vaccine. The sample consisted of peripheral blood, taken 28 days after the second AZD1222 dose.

CDR3 in amino acids: CASSYSLAGYNEQFF. The DNA for the CDR3 is TGTGCCAGCAGTTACAGTCTAGCGGGTTACAATGAGCAGTTCTTC. This rearrangement joins TRBV6-5 to TRBJ2-1; 8 positions match TRBD2. The CDR3 runs 15 residues. CDR1 and CDR2 (germline): MNHEY, SVGAGI. The J segment lost 4 bases and the V segment lost 2 bases, leaving 4 bases of the junction unmatched.